This TCR beta chain was captured by sequencing in a study of cytomegalovirus exposure and HLA in healthy donors. Study findings and constraints: The tendency of first-cohort TCR clusters to co-occur in the 90 to 150 validation repertoires was the finding of a later analysis.

CDR3 length: 15 residues. Germline V gene lookup returns CDR1 GTSNPN and CDR2 SVGIG (reference sequence). Trimming at V came to 2 bases and at J to 2 bases, leaving 3 bases not matched to a gene. Clones were sequenced by immunoSEQ multiplex PCR, and TCRdb holds only the in-frame ones, with some missing. Of roughly 76,000 clones detected, 94% appear once; the ten largest clones hold 1.5% to 1.8%. Remarks on this clone: Its specificity is unknown.

The V call is TRBV30, the J call TRBJ2-1; 10 bases are a match to TRBD2. The sequencing input was PBMCs. This clonotype originated in a man aged 18-30 years in good health and CMV-seropositive. The DNA of the CDR3 is TGTGCCTGGAGTCTCCTAGCGGGAGCCTACAATGAGCAGTTCTTC. The encoded protein is CAWSLLAGAYNEQFF.